This T cell receptor beta chain originates from a study of T cells expressing NK-cell markers (dated by TCRdb to 2018 to 2021). For the wider study: In sorted CD3+CD56+NKG2C+, CD3+CD56+NKG2C- and CD3+CD56-NKG2C+ T-cell subsets from 7 or 8 donors, TCR beta-chain repertoires were profiled. Seven of the eight sequenced donors were HCMV-seropositive and one was HCMV-seronegative. Sequencing of the libraries produced 2 x 150 bp reads on Illumina HiSeq 2000/2500, MiSeq or NextSeq. All eight donors whose samples were sequenced were randomly selected healthy volunteers, three of them men and five women. Overall study outcomes, separate from this receptor: In six donors, the dominant CD3+CD56+NKG2C+ clonotypes ranked among the top 10 CD8+ clonotypes, making up roughly 1.0-8% of CD8+ T cells. Those dominant clonotypes were again the most abundant among CD3+CD56-NKG2C+ cells in a handful of donors, at about 28.3-60.1%. Whether the expanded NKG2C-expressing T cell clones were specific for HCMV antigens was left unclear.

According to the germline V gene (reference sequence), CDR1 reads DFQATT and CDR2 reads SNEGSKA. The CDR3 sequence holds 14 residues, the cysteine and phenylalanine included. Only the protein is available. Sequencing used an Illumina HiSeq 2000. The TCR beta cDNA libraries were made using 5'RACE template switching, a step that added both a universal primer site and unique molecular identifiers. cDNA synthesis was primed from the TCR beta constant segment and was followed by two successive PCR amplification steps. Per the authors' processing: MIGEC handled demultiplexing of the reads and grouping by UMI, while MiTCR was used to assemble and quantify clonotypes. To remove erroneous sequences, TCR cDNA sequences were retained only when supported by two or more reads. Downstream repertoire analysis used the tcR package, and clonotypes were matched across fractions by CDR3 nucleotide sequence plus V segment. VDJmatch was used to annotate antigen specificity against VDJdb, with one amino acid substitution in CDR3 permitted. After the reads were reprocessed by TCRdb, one entry was made per CDR3 protein sequence, with no DNA. The V and J calls here are based on TCRdb, not the publication. This sample's clone table shows about 390,000 distinct CDR3 sequences. Of the sample, approximately 12% is held by the ten largest clones.

As for this clonotype: It lacks a known antigen.

HCMV serostatus was determined by detecting HCMV-specific IgG in serum with a commercial ELISA kit. Ficoll density gradient centrifugation was used to isolate peripheral blood mononuclear cells from blood. The sequenced material came from blood T cells: a sorted CD56 or NKG2C T cell subset, CD4+ or CD8+ T cells, or bulk PBMC T cells (not recorded which). The sequence joins TRBV20-1 to TRBJ1-5. This receptor was taken from a woman aged 50 to 65 in good health. Donor details come from another sample of the same person, matched by shared clones. The CDR3: CSARHPSGHQPQHF.